The clone carrying this T cell receptor (beta chain) was seen ten or more times. Trimming removed 4 bases from V and 7 bases from J, with 13 bases in between. The germline gives CDR1 DFQATT, CDR2 SNEGSKA (reference sequence). The CDR3 has 13 residues. This record belongs to a study of T-cell reconstitution after alpha-beta-depleted transplantation in children. During its preparation, the TCRbeta library received unique molecular identifiers. TCRdb reprocessed the PCR reads via MiXCR and lists one record per CDR3 protein. The sample comprises 190,000 or so distinct CDR3 sequences, about 6.3% of which are singletons, and about 3% rests with the top ten.

This sequence originates from a human donor who donated a stem cell graft to a child with Wiskott-Aldrich syndrome. V gene TRBV20-1 combines with J gene TRBJ1-4; D is undetermined. The material was PBMCs from the stem cell graft donor, obtained from the stem cell graft. DNA of the CDR3: TGCAGTGCTACGCCGACGGGCGGTGAAAAACTGTTTTTT. This translates into CSATPTGGEKLFF.